This TCR beta chain was found in a study of blood T cell repertoires in COVID-19 (TCRdb year 2020). With respect to the entire study: Samples from collaborators originated in the United States, Italy and Spain and spanned both the acute and convalescent phases of COVID-19. A de-identified subject ID, COVID-19 status, age in years and sex were almost always included in the sample metadata. Where HLA class I and class II types were available, the types were taken from metadata supplied by the sample provider, not from assay-based typing. A freely available public database, intended as a resource for researchers studying the immune response to SARS-CoV-2, is where the repertoires were released. Deeply sampled blood TCRbeta repertoires from subjects exposed to, actively infected with, or recovered from COVID-19 were included in the dataset. The material from the prospective study consisted of cDNA or gDNA derived from T cells, B-cell-depleted T cells, or PBMCs. Samples were obtained from the ongoing ImmuneRACE study (first 160 participants) and from about 1,300 subjects provided by 6 global collaborators. The full study reports these points: How much clinical and demographic metadata was included differed by source and by participant, and the metadata was provided uncurated.

On this clone itself: Its antigen remains undetermined. The record has no base qualities; no much larger clone is one base away.

One collaborating source in Seattle enrolled patients during active infection and followed them longitudinally through the course of disease. Collaborating institutions collected whole blood in K2EDTA tubes following their own protocols. For TCRbeta analysis, collaborators shipped samples in one of three forms: frozen whole blood, isolated PBMCs, or DNA extracted from either of those sample types. Taken from cysteine to phenylalanine, the CDR3 has 16 residues. The DNA shown is the 48-base CDR3, in frame from base 1. V lost 4 bases and J lost 0 bases; the stretch between them is 15 bases long. CDR1 and CDR2 are read off the germline V gene as SGHTA and FQGNSA. TCRbeta CDR3 regions were amplified from genomic DNA by means of the immunoSEQ Assay, a bias-controlled multiplex PCR. The authors' analysis ran thus. The number of nucleated cells in each sample was estimated by amplification of reference gene primers within the assay. Sequence reads were collapsed and filtered to measure the absolute abundance of every unique TCRbeta CDR3 rearrangement. Productive Simpson clonality was computed per sample as the square root of Simpson's diversity index over productive rearrangements. Not all clones reach the TCRdb copy of this immuneACCESS table, which keeps in-frame sequences only. Checked studies attribute under half of the gap to unresolved V genes and leave the rest unexplained. The DNA was the basis for D and trimming; V, J and clone size are from that table. The sample table contains roughly 180,000 clones; only one count was recorded for approximately 86% of them. The ten largest make up 6.9% of the sample.

Source material: peripheral blood. The chain employs TRBV7-2 and TRBJ2-5; 6 matching bases give a weak D call of TRBD1. This TCR derives from a man older than 75 with COVID-19, enrolled during active disease. CDR3 protein: CASSSPWDMYQETQYF. DNA sequence: TGTGCCAGCAGCTCTCCCTGGGACATGTACCAAGAGACCCAGTACTTC.